A single sample gave rise to the 21 T cell receptor beta chains below, sequenced in a study of CXCR3-negative and CXCR3-positive naive CD8 T cells. The TRB cDNA libraries were prepared by 5' RACE with UMI labels. Following a re-call of the 5' RACE reads, TCRdb has one entry per CDR3 protein and lacks DNA. This repertoire comprises about 130,000 distinct CDR3 sequences; its ten largest clones make up 0.45% to 0.6%. Sequencing was done on a sample of naive CXCR3- CD8+ T cells from blood. Subset specified: CD45RO-CCR7+CD27+CD95- naive CD8+ T cells lacking CXCR3 (TNR3-). These receptors were obtained from a human donor in good health. Some clones in this sample may be carry-over from other donors' samples.

This chain's CDR3 is CASSLIAGALGDEQFF. The V call is TRBV7-8, the J call TRBJ2-1; TCRdb calls TRBD2, which cannot be checked without DNA. Germline V gives CDR1 SGHVS, CDR2 FQNEAQ. This CDR3 spans 16 amino acids.

This chain connects TRBV7-9 to TRBJ2-3; TCRdb's assignment of TRBD2 cannot be checked, as there is no DNA. Germline V gene sequence: CDR1 SEHNR, CDR2 FQNEAQ (reference sequence). This CDR3 spans 16 amino acids. The CDR3: CASSSAGREVGDTQYF.

V gene TRBV15 combines with J gene TRBJ2-1; the TCRdb call, TRBD1, lacks DNA for checking. This CDR3 region has 16 residues. Germline V lookup: CDR1 LNHNV, CDR2 YYDKDF (reference sequence). CDR3 in amino acids: CATSREILRLGDEQFF.

The CDR3 reads CASSYSNTDYEQYF. The chain joins TRBV6-6 to TRBJ2-7. The germline V gene encodes CDR1 MNHNY and CDR2 SVGAGI (reference sequence). CDR3 length equals 14 residues.

The chain employs TRBV7-9 and TRBJ2-1; TCRdb picks TRBD2, but there is no DNA to check that call. There are 14 residues in the CDR3. The V gene's germline CDR1 is SEHNR and CDR2 FQNEAQ (reference sequence). This chain's CDR3 is CASSLQTRYNEQFF.

The V and J genes are TRBV29-1 and TRBJ2-1; TCRdb outputs TRBD1, but without DNA this stays unchecked. The CDR3 runs to 15 residues. Germline V gives CDR1 SQVTM, CDR2 ANQGSEA. CDR3 amino acids: CSATMTGYPYNEQFF.

The CDR3 spells CASTPPGAPYGYTF. The rearrangement joins TRBV4-3 to TRBJ1-2; TCRdb's D call, TRBD1, is unchecked because there is no DNA. Germline CDR1 reads LGHNA; CDR2 reads YSLEER. CDR3 size: 14 residues.

The J gene is TRBJ2-7, the V gene TRBV20-1; TCRdb's assignment of TRBD1 cannot be checked, as there is no DNA. This CDR3 has 13 residues. Germline V gene sequence: CDR1 DFQATT, CDR2 SNEGSKA (reference sequence). CDR3 sequence reads: CSARGLPPYEQYF.

V usage is TRBV5-1 and J usage is TRBJ2-7. The CDR3 runs 14 residues. CDR1 SGHRS and CDR2 YFSETQ come from the germline V gene. This CDR3 reads CASSLEASPYEQYF.

This clonotype is medium-sized (0.01 to 0.1%) by frequency. The chain joins TRBV6-2 or TRBV6-3 to TRBJ2-2; TCRdb indicates TRBD1, and absent DNA this call remains unverified. The CDR3 spans 13 residues. Germline V gene sequence: CDR1 MNHEY, CDR2 SVGEGT. Here the CDR3 reads CASSPGNFGELFF.

V gene TRBV2 combines with J gene TRBJ2-5; as DNA is missing, the TRBD2 call by TCRdb cannot be tested. The CDR3 is 12 residues long. Germline V gene sequence: CDR1 SNHLY, CDR2 FYNNEI. The CDR3 reads CASEDSQETQYF. The complete variable domain, with remaining parts taken from reference TRBV2 and TRBJ2-5, reads EPEVTQTPSHQVTQMGQEVILRCVPISNHLYFYWYRQILGQKVEFLVSFYNNEISEKSEIFDDQFSVERPDGSNFTLKIRSTKLEDSAMYFCASEDSQETQYFGPGTRLLVL.

The chain couples TRBV4-1 to TRBJ1-1; lacking DNA, the TRBD1 call made by TCRdb goes unchecked. This CDR3 region has 15 residues. The germline CDR1 and CDR2 sequences are MGHRA and YSYEKL. This CDR3 is CASSQTTGLNTEAFF.

The chain's CDR3 is CASSSSSYNEQFF. The chain has TRBV7-6 and TRBJ2-1. The CDR3 totals 13 residues. From germline, CDR1 is SGHVS and CDR2 FNYEAQ.

The genes are TRBV4-1 and TRBJ2-7. The CDR3 runs 13 residues. Germline CDR1 is MGHRA and CDR2 is YSYEKL. CDR3 region: CASSHGLGYEQYF.

The J gene is TRBJ2-5, the V gene TRBV29-1. Per germline, CDR1 SQVTM and CDR2 ANQGSEA. CDR3 length equals 11 residues. The CDR3 region is CSVESQLTQYF.

The chain links TRBV11-2 to TRBJ2-7; TCRdb outputs TRBD1, but without DNA this stays unchecked. The CDR3 loop spans 13 amino acids. CDR1 SGHAT and CDR2 FQNNGV come from the germline V gene. This CDR3 is CASSGGTAYEQYF.

V and J are TRBV18 and TRBJ2-7. CDR1 KGHSH and CDR2 LQKENI come from the germline V gene. This CDR3 contains 15 residues. CDR3 loop: CASSPLGQGSYEQYF.

CDR3 in amino acids: CASSFSGTYNEQFF. This sequence joins TRBV12-3 or TRBV12-4 and TRBJ2-1; with no DNA, the TCRdb D assignment of TRBD1 cannot be verified. The CDR3 consists of 14 residues.

The rearrangement links TRBV24-1 to TRBJ2-7; the TCRdb call, TRBD1, lacks DNA for checking. CDR3 length equals 14 residues. Germline values: CDR1 KGHDR, CDR2 SFDVKD. CDR3 amino acids: CATSDQDRAYEQYF.

The chain couples TRBV28 to TRBJ2-7. This CDR3 is built from 14 residues. Germline V gene sequence: CDR1 MDHEN, CDR2 SYDVKM. The CDR3 loop is CASSLSVTPYEQYF.

This rearrangement joins TRBV30 to TRBJ2-5. CDR3 length: 12 amino acids. In germline, CDR1 is GTSNPN, CDR2 SVGIG (reference sequence). CDR3 sequence: CAWNQNQETQYF.